Listed below are T cell receptor beta chains from one sample, sequenced in a study of cytomegalovirus exposure and HLA in healthy donors. Generated by immunoSEQ multiplex PCR, the TCRdb table keeps only in-frame clones and is missing some. Seen here are roughly 230,000 clones, around nine tenths observed once, and the top ten hold 1.7%. Material for sequencing was PBMCs. These receptors were obtained from a girl aged 2-10 years in good health and CMV-seronegative. Both conserved end residues are part of each CDR3. A D gene is named only where the DNA matches it firmly. Some rows mark clone size as missing; the rest say once, few, many or name a class of expanded clone.

D	V	size	J	DNA	CDR3
TRBD1	TRBV5-1	-	TRBJ2-2	TGCGCCAGCGGGGACAGGGTATCCGGGGAGCTGTTTTTT	CASGDRVSGELFF
-	TRBV9	-	TRBJ2-7	TGTGCCAGCAGCGTAGGCGGGGGCTACTCCTACGAGCAGTACTTC	CASSVGGGYSYEQYF
TRBD1	TRBV6-5	-	TRBJ1-4	TGTGCCAGCAGTTACACAACAGGGGGTCCTAATGAAAAACTGTTTTTT	CASSYTTGGPNEKLFF
-	TRBV14	few	TRBJ2-7	TGTGCCAGCAGCCAAGATACCTACGAGCAGTACTTC	CASSQDTYEQYF
TRBD1	TRBV7-6	-	TRBJ2-1	TGTGCCAGCAGCTCGGGACAGGGGGCGCGCAATGAGCAGTTCTTC	CASSSGQGARNEQFF
-	TRBV21-1	-	TRBJ1-1	TGTGCCAGCAGCAAAGGACAGGGTAGGGAGAACACTGAAGCTTTCTTT	CASSKGQGRENTEAFF
-	TRBV28	few	TRBJ2-7	TGTGCCAGCAGTCAAGCTAGTCCCCAGGGCGAGCAGTACTTC	CASSQASPQGEQYF
-	TRBV27	-	TRBJ2-2	TGTGCCAGCAGTCAGACAACAGGGCAGGGCGGGGAGCTGTTTTTT	CASSQTTGQGGELFF
-	TRBV5-5	-	TRBJ2-7	TGTGCCAGCAGCTTGGGGGTGGCTAGTGAGCAGTACTTC	CASSLGVASEQYF
-	TRBV5-6	once	TRBJ1-1	TGTGCCAGCAGCTTGGCCGGGGGGGGTCCTGAAGCTTTCTTT	CASSLAGGGPEAFF
-	TRBV28	-	TRBJ1-5	TGTGCCAGCAGTTTCGGGGATAGCAATCAGCCCCAGCATTTT	CASSFGDSNQPQHF
TRBD2	TRBV19	-	TRBJ2-7	TGTGCCAGTAGTCCCGTTGGTGGGACTAGTGGCTACGAGCAGTACTTC	CASSPVGGTSGYEQYF
TRBD1	TRBV9	-	TRBJ2-1	TGTGCCAGCAGCAAGGGACAGGGATCCTACAATGAGCAGTTCTTC	CASSKGQGSYNEQFF
TRBD1	TRBV6-1	-	TRBJ1-1	TGTGCCAGCAGTCGGGACAGGGTGGCTTTCTTT	CASSRDRVAFF
-	TRBV27	once	TRBJ2-1	TGTGCCAGCAGTTTTTTGGACCAGGGGAATGAGCAGTTCTTC	CASSFLDQGNEQFF
TRBD2	TRBV10-3	-	TRBJ2-1	TGTGCCATCAGTCCCGCGGGAGGCTACAATGAGCAGTTCTTC	CAISPAGGYNEQFF
TRBD2	TRBV5-4	few	TRBJ2-1	TGTGCCGGATCGCTTCAGTCCCAGCGGGGGGGGCCAAATGAGCAGTTCTTC	CAGSLQSQRGGPNEQFF
TRBD1	TRBV6-1	-	TRBJ1-5	TGTGCCAGCAGTTTAGGGACAGCTCGCAATCAGCCCCAGCATTTT	CASSLGTARNQPQHF
TRBD2	TRBV5-4	-	TRBJ2-3	TGTGCCAGCACCTCCACCCCAGCGGGAGGGATCACAGATACGCAGTATTTT	CASTSTPAGGITDTQYF
-	TRBV30	-	TRBJ2-1	TGTGCCTGGAGTAGGGGTCCCGAGCAGTTCTTC	CAWSRGPEQFF
-	TRBV7-9	-	TRBJ2-7	TGTGCCAGCAGCTTAGACAGTTCCTACGAGCAGTACTTC	CASSLDSSYEQYF